These T cell receptor beta chains were read from a single sample in a study of blood T cell repertoires in COVID-19. Sequencing was performed with immunoSEQ multiplex PCR; in TCRdb, only in-frame clones are kept and a portion is missing. The table includes hundreds of thousands of clones, 70% to 90% detected once. Sample: peripheral blood. These receptors were taken from a woman aged 30 to 39 with COVID-19, enrolled during active disease. CDR3s include the opening cysteine and the closing phenylalanine or tryptophan. D genes are given only for firm matches. Clone size is stated in some rows and not others, as once, few, many or a class when expanded.

>-|TRBV18|TRBJ1-5|TRBD1
CASSPLGTGNQPQHF
TGTGCCAGCTCACCTTTGGGGACAGGGAATCAGCCCCAGCATTTT
>-|TRBV6-5|TRBJ2-7|-
CASSYLDRSSYEQYF
TGTGCCAGCAGTTACCTTGACAGGTCCTCCTACGAGCAGTACTTC
>-|TRBV28|TRBJ1-4|-
CASSSRGAVDEKLFF
TGTGCCAGCAGTTCTCGGGGGGCGGTGGATGAAAAACTGTTTTTT
>-|TRBV11-3|TRBJ2-3|TRBD2
CASSLLEAGGTDTQYF
TGTGCCAGCAGCTTATTGGAGGCGGGAGGAACAGATACGCAGTATTTT
>-|TRBV7-9|TRBJ1-2|TRBD1
CASSTGQGDGYTF
TGTGCCAGCAGCACAGGACAGGGTGATGGCTACACCTTC
>-|TRBV29-1|TRBJ2-3|-
CSVHSGTSSTDTQYF
TGCAGCGTTCATTCCGGGACATCCAGCACAGATACGCAGTATTTT
>-|TRBV6-2/TRBV6-3|TRBJ2-7|-
CASSRRGNEQYF
TGTGCCAGCAGCCGACGGGGAAACGAGCAGTACTTC
>-|TRBV10-1|TRBJ2-2|TRBD1
CASSEATGLTGELFF
TGCGCCAGCAGTGAGGCGACAGGGCTTACCGGGGAGCTGTTTTTT
>-|TRBV15|TRBJ2-1|-
CATSLSDFNEQFF
TGTGCCACCAGCCTTTCCGACTTCAATGAGCAGTTCTTC
>-|TRBV11-3|TRBJ2-3|-
CASSLDHTDTQYF
TGTGCCAGCAGCTTAGATCACACAGATACGCAGTATTTT
>-|TRBV15|TRBJ2-1|-
CATSVPGNEQFF
TGTGCCACCAGCGTCCCGGGCAATGAGCAGTTCTTC
>-|TRBV5-1|TRBJ1-1|-
CASRRGNTEAFF
TGCGCCAGCAGAAGGGGGAACACTGAAGCTTTCTTT
>-|TRBV4-3|TRBJ2-1|-
CASSQVWGLDYNEQFF
TGCGCCAGCAGCCAAGTGTGGGGGCTAGACTACAATGAGCAGTTCTTC
>-|TRBV11-3|TRBJ1-2|-
CASSLTGAYGYTF
TGTGCCAGCAGCTTGACCGGAGCCTATGGCTACACCTTC
>-|TRBV24-1|TRBJ2-5|TRBD1
CATSDVGQGQETQYF
TGTGCCACCAGTGATGTAGGACAGGGGCAAGAGACCCAGTACTTC
>once|TRBV6-2/TRBV6-3|TRBJ2-1|-
CASSLETGWSYNEQFF
TGTGCCAGCAGTTTAGAAACAGGGTGGTCCTACAATGAGCAGTTCTTC
>few|TRBV5-6|TRBJ1-6|-
CASSFQNSPLHF
TGTGCCAGCAGCTTCCAGAATTCACCCCTCCACTTT
>-|TRBV28|TRBJ2-7|-
CASSPGLPYEQYF
TGTGCCAGCAGCCCCGGACTACCCTACGAGCAGTACTTC
>-|TRBV2|TRBJ2-3|TRBD2
CASRRGVLGEADTQYF
TGTGCCAGCCGACGGGGGGTACTCGGAGAGGCGGATACGCAGTATTTT
>-|TRBV18|TRBJ2-1|-
CASSLGSGSPYNEQFF
TGTGCCAGCTCACTTGGTAGCGGAAGTCCCTACAATGAGCAGTTCTTC
>-|TRBV19|TRBJ2-1|TRBD2
CASSIGTRLDADEQFF
TGTGCCAGTAGTATAGGGACTAGGTTGGACGCCGATGAGCAGTTCTTC
>-|TRBV19|TRBJ1-5|TRBD1
CASSPPRTGGKSWLNQPQHF
TGTGCCAGTAGTCCCCCCCGAACAGGGGGCAAGAGTTGGTTGAATCAGCCCCAGCATTTT
>-|TRBV7-9|TRBJ2-1|-
CASSLGWGTESSYNEQFF
TGTGCCAGCAGCTTAGGGTGGGGCACCGAGAGCTCCTACAATGAGCAGTTCTTC
>-|TRBV19|TRBJ2-1|-
CASSVTDYNEQFF
TGTGCCAGTAGTGTGACAGATTACAATGAGCAGTTCTTC
>few|TRBV11-2|TRBJ2-7|-
CASSSSYEQYF
TGTGCCAGCAGCTCATCCTACGAGCAGTACTTC
>-|TRBV6-2/TRBV6-3|TRBJ2-1|-
CASSYSTRSSYNEQFF
TGTGCCAGCAGTTACTCGACTCGAAGTTCCTACAATGAGCAGTTCTTC
>-|TRBV5-6|TRBJ2-3|TRBD2
CASSPGTSGTDTQYF
TGTGCCAGCAGCCCGGGGACTAGCGGGACAGATACGCAGTATTTT
>-|TRBV7-9|TRBJ1-6|-
CASSPGGRGVFNSPLHF
TGTGCCAGCAGCCCTGGAGGGAGGGGGGTTTTCAATTCACCCCTCCACTTT
>-|TRBV3-1/TRBV3-2|TRBJ2-1|TRBD2
CASSNGGSDEQFF
TGTGCCAGCAGTAACGGCGGGAGCGATGAGCAGTTCTTC
>-|TRBV7-9|TRBJ1-1|TRBD1
CASSLGTTGEEAFF
TGTGCCAGCAGCTTAGGAACAACAGGGGAAGAAGCTTTCTTT
>-|TRBV5-6|TRBJ2-2|-
CASSLLPGANTGELFF
TGTGCCAGCAGCTTGCTTCCAGGGGCGAACACCGGGGAGCTGTTTTTT
>few|TRBV28|TRBJ2-7|TRBD2
CASSPPRGGLPYEQYF
TGTGCCAGCAGTCCCCCGCGGGGGGGCCTCCCCTACGAGCAGTACTTC
>-|TRBV7-6|TRBJ2-5|-
CASSLQVVAKGETQYF
TGTGCCAGCAGCTTACAAGTTGTAGCAAAGGGGGAGACCCAGTACTTC
>-|TRBV29-1|TRBJ2-1|-
CSVIRVQHNEQFF
TGCAGCGTTATCCGGGTGCAGCACAATGAGCAGTTCTTC
>once|TRBV19|TRBJ1-5|-
CASSIAGARPQHF
TGTGCCAGTAGTATAGCAGGTGCCCGGCCCCAGCATTTT
>-|TRBV5-1|TRBJ2-5|TRBD2
CASSLSGGVRQETQYF
TGCGCCAGCAGCTTGAGTGGGGGGGTCCGCCAAGAGACCCAGTACTTC
>-|TRBV6-1|TRBJ1-5|-
CASSDGEPQHF
TGTGCCAGCAGTGATGGAGAGCCCCAGCATTTT
>-|TRBV6-4|TRBJ1-1|-
CASSDNTGRGITEAFF
TGTGCCAGCAGTGACAATACAGGGAGGGGAATTACTGAAGCTTTCTTT
>-|TRBV27|TRBJ1-4|-
CASSLGGTEKLFF
TGTGCCAGCAGTTTAGGGGGGACTGAAAAACTGTTTTTT
>-|TRBV5-4|TRBJ2-7|-
CASGTLQGKGSYEQYF
TGTGCCAGCGGAACTCTACAGGGAAAGGGCTCCTACGAGCAGTACTTC
>-|TRBV6-5|TRBJ2-3|TRBD2
CASSPTSGATDTQYF
TGTGCCAGCAGTCCGACTAGCGGGGCCACAGATACGCAGTATTTT
>-|TRBV6-2/TRBV6-3|TRBJ2-7|TRBD1
CASSPTGGGYEQYF
TGTGCCAGCAGCCCGACAGGGGGCGGCTACGAGCAGTACTTC
>-|TRBV11-3|TRBJ2-5|TRBD2
CASSLGLAGGPETQYF
TGTGCCAGCAGCCTAGGACTAGCGGGGGGGCCAGAGACCCAGTACTTC
>-|TRBV24-1|TRBJ1-2|-
CATSDSRQYDGYTF
TGTGCCACCAGTGATTCAAGACAGTATGATGGCTACACCTTC
>-|TRBV19|TRBJ2-7|-
CASSIAHITYEQYF
TGTGCCAGTAGTATAGCCCACATTACCTACGAGCAGTACTTC
>once|TRBV27|TRBJ1-2|-
CASSFSDSIYGYTF
TGTGCCAGCAGTTTCAGTGACAGCATCTATGGCTACACCTTC
>-|TRBV7-9|TRBJ2-7|TRBD1
CASSPGGSYEQYF
TGTGCCAGCAGCCCAGGGGGCTCCTACGAGCAGTACTTC
>-|TRBV2|TRBJ2-3|TRBD1
CASAGQGTDTQYF
TGTGCCAGCGCTGGACAGGGGACAGATACGCAGTATTTT
>-|TRBV7-8|TRBJ2-3|TRBD1
CASSPVPGWKGATDTQYF
TGTGCCAGCAGCCCTGTCCCAGGATGGAAGGGGGCCACAGATACGCAGTATTTT